These 8 T cell receptor beta chains were all obtained from the same sample, sequenced in a study of regulatory T cells in long-lasting Graves disease. Relying on iRepertoire HTBI primers and Arm-PCR of CDR3 regions, the team built TCR beta libraries. TCRdb itself ran the multiplex PCR reads through MiXCR, one entry per CDR3 protein. The sample shows hundreds of thousands of distinct CDR3 sequences, about 20% of them seen only once. Time point defined: persistent/refractory GD, antithyroid drugs over 5 years with positive TRAb. Construction of the TCR library relied on RNA isolated from PBMCs. The specimen comprised peripheral blood mononuclear cells (PBMCs), sampled when the disease was refractory, from a patient treated with antithyroid drugs. All receptors come from a female donor with Graves disease.

The table lists this clonotype with many counts. The gene calls are TRBV12-3 or TRBV12-4 and TRBJ2-5; D unclear. V was pared by 2 bases and J by 4 bases, with 8 bases between. This CDR3 is 13 amino acids long. The CDR3 DNA sequence: TGTGCCAGCAGTTTACAGCCAGCAGAGACCCAGTACTTC. Translation gives CASSLQPAETQYF.

This clonotype was counted between two and nine times. The genes are TRBV7-8 and TRBJ1-5; TRBD1 is a possible D gene (6 bases). The CDR3 extends over 16 amino acids. With 1 base removed from V and 9 bases from J, the gap between germline ends came to 19 bases. Per the germline V gene, CDR1 is SGHVS and CDR2 is FQNEAQ. CDR3 coding DNA: TGTGCCAGCAGCTTAGTATATGGGGGGGGGCGGGCGCCCCAGCATTTT. It codes for CASSLVYGGGRAPQHF.

In this sample, this clonotype turned up a few times. V is TRBV11-2 and J is TRBJ2-2; D is possibly TRBD1 (6 bases). Germline CDR1 and CDR2: SGHAT and FQNNGV. CDR3 length: 15 residues. The V gene lost 5 bases and the J gene lost 3 bases, with 13 bases spanning the gap. CDR3 residues: CASSNWDTDTGELFF. For the CDR3, the DNA is TGTGCCAGCAGCAACTGGGACACAGACACCGGGGAGCTGTTTTTT.

The chain recombines TRBV20-1 with TRBJ2-1; 8 positions agree with TRBD2. The germline gives CDR1 DFQATT, CDR2 SNEGSKA (reference sequence). The CDR3 runs to 16 residues. V lost 0 bases, J lost 6 bases, and 10 bases stayed unmatched. CDR3 protein: CSARDGTRSLVNEQFF. DNA of the CDR3: TGCAGTGCTAGAGATGGGACTAGATCTCTTGTCAATGAGCAGTTCTTC.

In this sample, this clonotype turned up many times. This chain links TRBV28 with TRBJ2-7; 10 bases match TRBD1. The germline CDR1 and CDR2 sequences are MDHEN and SYDVKM. The CDR3 has 14 residues. Trimming took 5 bases from V and 7 from J; bases not matched to a gene: 8. The CDR3 region has the DNA TGTGCCAGCAGTCTAGACAGGGGGCAAGGGGAGCAGTACTTC. Translation: CASSLDRGQGEQYF.

This clonotype was picked up many times. This rearrangement joins TRBV11-2 to TRBJ1-1; no clear D gene. The V end lost 2 bases, the J end lost 2 bases, and 3 bases lay between the germline ends. CDR3 length: 12 residues. Germline CDR1 is SGHAT and CDR2 is FQNNGV. In DNA form, the CDR3 reads TGTGCCAGCAGCTTAAGCAACACTGAAGCTTTCTTT. This codes for CASSLSNTEAFF.

In its sample, this clonotype was seen many times. This chain connects TRBV7-9 to TRBJ2-7; possible D gene TRBD1, 7 bases. Germline assignment: CDR1 SEHNR and CDR2 FQNEAQ (reference sequence). V dropped 3 bases and J dropped 6 bases, with 15 bases sitting between them. The CDR3 extends over 14 amino acids. The CDR3 sequence: CASSFSGQAPEQYF. The CDR3 nucleotides read TGTGCCAGCAGCTTTAGCGGACAGGCCCCCGAGCAGTACTTC. The whole variable domain, filled in from reference TRBV7-9 and TRBJ2-7, reads DTGVSQNPRHKITKRGQNVTFRCDPISEHNRLYWYRQTLGQGPEFLTYFQNEAQLEKSRLLSDRFSAERPKGSFSTLEIQRTEQGDSAMYLCASSFSGQAPEQYFGPGTRLTVT.

There are many counts of this clonotype. The chain has TRBV2 and TRBJ1-2; 8 bases line up with TRBD1. This CDR3 region has 12 residues. Germline values: CDR1 SNHLY, CDR2 FYNNEI. Trimming cost V 6 bases and J 8 bases; bases outside gene matches: 5. As DNA, the CDR3 is TGTGCCAGCAGACTGACAGGGGAAGGCTACACCTTC. Its protein product is CASRLTGEGYTF. Based on the CDR3 plus reference TRBV2 and TRBJ1-2, the full variable domain is EPEVTQTPSHQVTQMGQEVILRCVPISNHLYFYWYRQILGQKVEFLVSFYNNEISEKSEIFDDQFSVERPDGSNFTLKIRSTKLEDSAMYFCASRLTGEGYTFGSGTRLTVV.